One sample yielded the 26 T cell receptor beta chains listed below, sequenced in a study of T cells after posttransplantation cyclophosphamide. Repertoires were generated with immunoSEQ multiplex PCR, while TCRdb's copy carries only in-frame clones and drops some. The specimen has about 40,000 clones, none found just once. The specimen was PBMCs. Receptors were obtained from a woman between 45 and 65 years old in good health and a related stem cell transplant donor.

This clone was counted many times. This chain connects TRBV5-5 to TRBJ1-1; 9 positions agree with TRBD1. With 4 bases clipped from V and 3 bases from J, the junction kept 4 bases outside the gene matches. CDR1 SGHKS and CDR2 YYEKEE come from the germline V gene (reference sequence). The CDR3 sequence is 14 residues long. The CDR3 DNA reads TGTGCCAGCAGCCGGGACAGGGAGTACACTGAAGCTTTCTTT. It encodes CASSRDREYTEAFF.

This clone appeared many times. This chain links TRBV9 with TRBJ1-2; possibly TRBD1 for D (6 bases). Trimming shortened V by 0 bases and J by 5 bases, and 11 bases separated the two germline ends. CDR3 length equals 14 residues. Germline loops: CDR1 SGDLS, CDR2 YYNGEE. Written as DNA, the CDR3 is TGTGCCAGCAGCGTAGGGACAGACTCTTATGGCTACACCTTC. Protein sequence: CASSVGTDSYGYTF.

The sample holds many counts of this clone. The chain combines TRBV7-8 with TRBJ1-5; D is unresolved. Trimming took 3 bases from V and 9 from J, leaving 18 bases between them. CDR1 is SGHVS, CDR2 FQNEAQ, per germline. This CDR3 region has 15 residues. CDR3 protein: CASSLNTGSRGPQHF. CDR3 bases: TGTGCCAGCAGCTTGAACACGGGGTCCCGGGGGCCCCAGCATTTT.

This clone showed up many times. The chain employs TRBV19 and TRBJ1-1, with TRBD1 as a possible D gene (6 bases). The ends were cut back, 4 bases at V and 2 bases at J, with 8 bases in the middle. Germline CDR1 LNHDA, CDR2 SQIVND (reference sequence). The CDR3 runs 13 residues. The CDR3 here is CASSKQGNTEAFF. DNA of the CDR3: TGTGCCAGTAGTAAACAGGGAAACACTGAAGCTTTCTTT.

This chain uses TRBV6-6 with TRBJ1-1, with D perhaps matching TRBD1 (5 bases). There are 12 residues in the CDR3. With 5 bases removed from V and 1 base from J, the gap between germline ends came to 5 bases. CDR1 MNHNY and CDR2 SVGAGI come from the germline V gene (reference sequence). DNA of the CDR3: TGTGCCAGCAGTACAGGGAACACTGAAGCTTTCTTT. This encodes CASSTGNTEAFF.

This clone was recorded at least ten times. The chain uses TRBV6-1 and TRBJ1-5; 10 positions agree with TRBD1. The CDR3 sequence is 14 residues long. V gave up 11 bases and J gave up 3 bases; unmatched junction bases: 7. CDR1 is MNHNS, CDR2 SASEGT, per germline. The CDR3 DNA follows: TGTGCCGGAAAGACAGGGGGCTACAATCAGCCCCAGCATTTT. This codes for CAGKTGGYNQPQHF.

This clone was seen a handful of times. The chain links TRBV6-5 to TRBJ2-7; 7 positions match TRBD2. The CDR3 contains 12 residues. The trim removed 2 bases at V and 7 bases at J, leaving 2 bases unmatched. Germline V gives CDR1 MNHEY, CDR2 SVGAGI. This CDR3 is CASSYIGREQYF. CDR3 sequence (DNA): TGTGCCAGCAGTTACATCGGGAGGGAGCAGTACTTC.

This clone was observed many times. The V and J genes are TRBV28 and TRBJ2-1, with D perhaps TRBD2 (7 bases). The germline V gene has CDR1 MDHEN and CDR2 SYDVKM. The V end was cut by 7 bases, the J end by 5 bases, with 18 bases between. The CDR3 is 15 residues long. The CDR3 spells CASTTEAGAHNEQFF. The CDR3 nucleotides are TGTGCCAGCACTACGGAGGCGGGGGCCCACAATGAGCAGTTCTTC.

This clone was detected many times. The rearrangement uses TRBV5-5 and TRBJ1-2; 10 nucleotides line up with TRBD1. Germline CDR1 reads SGHKS; CDR2 reads YYEKEE (reference sequence). V was pared by 4 bases and J by 3 bases, with 3 bases of the junction left unmatched. The CDR3 spans 14 residues. The DNA for the CDR3 is TGTGCCAGCAGCCCCGGGACAGGGGACTATGGCTACACCTTC. This encodes CASSPGTGDYGYTF.

Ten or more counts support this clone. V usage is TRBV27 and J usage is TRBJ1-1; D is uncertain. This CDR3 contains 13 residues. V was trimmed by 5 bases and J by 3 bases, leaving 10 bases between them. In germline, CDR1 is MNHEY, CDR2 SMNVEV (reference sequence). The CDR3 region has the DNA TGTGCCAGCAGTGAAACCGACTACACTGAAGCTTTCTTT. Translated: CASSETDYTEAFF.

At least ten counts were recorded for this clone. CDR3 residues: CASSPGQGRTEAFF. CDR3 sequence (DNA): TGCGCCAGCAGCCCCGGACAGGGAAGAACTGAAGCTTTCTTT. The V call is TRBV5-1, the J call TRBJ1-1; TRBD1 matches 8 bases. The V gene end was trimmed by 4 bases and the J gene end by 5 bases; junction bases not matched to a gene: 7. This CDR3 comprises 14 residues. The germline gives CDR1 SGHRS, CDR2 YFSETQ.

This clone was seen ten or more times. The V call is TRBV7-2, the J call TRBJ2-2, with unresolved D. This CDR3 has 15 residues. Germline lookup yields CDR1 SGHTA and CDR2 FQGNSA. The germline V and J ends were trimmed by 5 bases and 2 bases, with 12 bases remaining between them. CDR3 DNA: TGTGCCAGCAGCCGTAAGGCAGGAAACACCGGGGAGCTGTTTTTT. Residues: CASSRKAGNTGELFF.

This clone was counted many times. This same CDR3 is encoded by further DNA sequences in the sample. V usage is TRBV28 and J usage is TRBJ2-3; D is unclear. The V gene's germline CDR1 is MDHEN and CDR2 SYDVKM. CDR3 length: 14 residues. The V and J ends lost 1 base and 0 bases respectively, with 5 bases between them. CDR3 nucleotides: TGTGCCAGCAGTTTATTGTCTAGCACAGATACGCAGTATTTT. Translated: CASSLLSSTDTQYF.

This clone was observed at least ten times. This sequence joins TRBV19 and TRBJ1-2; 12 bases are shared with TRBD1. The V and J ends lost 8 bases and 7 bases, in that order; junction bases with no gene match: 8. The CDR3 length is 14 residues. CDR1 and CDR2 from the germline V gene are LNHDA and SQIVND (reference sequence). The DNA for the CDR3 is TGTGCCAGTGCAACTGGGGACAGGGGGCTTGGCTACACCTTC. Translated: CASATGDRGLGYTF.

This clone was counted a few times. The chain uses TRBV6-1 and TRBJ1-4; a weak D match, TRBD1 (5 bases). V was clipped by 5 bases and J by 8 bases, with 18 bases between them. This CDR3 contains 15 residues. Germline CDR1 MNHNS, CDR2 SASEGT. CDR3 in DNA: TGTGCCAGCAGTTCGGGGGTCGGGGGATCAGAAAAACTGTTTTTT. Its protein is CASSSGVGGSEKLFF.

The table lists this clone with many counts. The CDR3 reads CASKQGSRETQYF. DNA of the CDR3: TGTGCCAGCAAGCAGGGGAGCCGAGAGACCCAGTACTTC. The rearrangement uses TRBV2 and TRBJ2-5, with a tentative D call TRBD1 (6 bases). Germline V lookup: CDR1 SNHLY, CDR2 FYNNEI. The length of the CDR3 is 13 residues. The germline V and J ends were trimmed by 7 bases and 4 bases, with 13 bases remaining between them.

This clone was counted at least ten times. An end of the junction does not agree with germline; a read error may underlie this. The chain carries TRBV20-1 and TRBJ2-5; 8 bases line up with TRBD2. This CDR3 comprises 11 residues. Germline CDR1 reads DFQATT; CDR2 reads SNEGSKA (reference sequence). The CDR3 DNA is TGCAGTGCTAGGGGAACGGGACTAGGGGACTTC. Its translation is CSARGTGLGDF.

This clone was recorded at least ten times. The chain employs TRBV7-9 and TRBJ1-5; 8 bases fit TRBD1. Germline lookup yields CDR1 SEHNR and CDR2 FQNEAQ (reference sequence). This CDR3 spans 15 amino acids. V trimming: 2 bases; J trimming: 3 bases; junction bases outside the gene matches: 3. The CDR3 bases are TGTGCCAGCAGCTTAACAGGGGGATACAATCAGCCCCAGCATTTT. It specifies CASSLTGGYNQPQHF.

In this sample, this clone turned up many times. The CDR3 DNA sequence: TGTGCCAGCAGCTTACAGGGGATTGTTTACGAGCAGTACTTC. The encoded protein is CASSLQGIVYEQYF. The rearrangement joins TRBV7-9 to TRBJ2-7; tentative D call: TRBD1 (6 bases). This CDR3 contains 14 residues. With 2 bases removed from V and 4 bases from J, the gap between germline ends came to 12 bases. Germline V gene data show CDR1 as SEHNR and CDR2 as FQNEAQ (reference sequence).

This clone has a count of ten or more. V and J are TRBV10-3 and TRBJ2-7; tentative D call: TRBD2 (7 bases). The CDR3 covers 15 residues. V lost 8 bases and J lost 10, with 27 bases in between. CDR1 and CDR2 (germline): ENHRY, SYGVKD. Here the CDR3 DNA reads TGTGCCATCGAGGGAGGGGGGAAATCAGATAGCCAACAGTACTTC. It is translated as CAIEGGGKSDSQQYF.

This clone was counted at least ten times. V and J are TRBV2 and TRBJ1-2, with 12 nucleotides matching TRBD1. This CDR3 spans 15 amino acids. The trim removed 5 bases at V and 8 bases at J, leaving 9 bases unmatched. CDR1 and CDR2 from the germline V gene are SNHLY and FYNNEI. CDR3 sequence reads: CASSFSGTGGEGYTF. The CDR3, as DNA: TGTGCCAGCAGTTTTTCCGGGACAGGGGGCGAGGGCTACACCTTC.

This clone came up many times. This rearrangement joins TRBV18 to TRBJ1-6, with 8 bases identical to TRBD1. J gave up 7 bases and V 2 bases, and 7 bases lay outside the gene matches. The CDR3 length is 16 residues. Germline loops: CDR1 KGHSH, CDR2 LQKENI. CDR3 sequence reads: CASSPGTGRSNSPLHF. DNA of the CDR3: TGTGCCAGCTCACCAGGGACAGGAAGAAGCAATTCACCCCTCCACTTT. The full variable domain, its missing parts supplied by reference TRBV18 and TRBJ1-6, is NAGVMQNPRHLVRRRGQEARLRCSPMKGHSHVYWYRQLPEEGLKFMVYLQKENIIDESGMPKERFSAEFPKEGPSILRIQQVVRGDSAAYFCASSPGTGRSNSPLHFGNGTRLTVT.

This clone was picked up many times. The chain joins TRBV7-2 to TRBJ1-2, with 8 bases fitting TRBD1. Germline lookup yields CDR1 SGHTA and CDR2 FQGNSA. V lost 3 bases and J lost 3; bases outside the gene matches: 12. The CDR3 spans 17 residues. The CDR3 bases are TGTGCCAGCAGCTTGACAGGGGATCAGTTTATTGACTATGGCTACACCTTC. Translated, it gives CASSLTGDQFIDYGYTF. The full variable domain, rest sourced from reference TRBV7-2 and TRBJ1-2, is GAGVSQSPSNKVTEKGKDVELRCDPISGHTALYWYRQSLGQGLEFLIYFQGNSAPDKSGLPSDRFSAERTGGSVSTLTIQRTQQEDSAVYLCASSLTGDQFIDYGYTFGSGTRLTVV.

This clone was seen ten or more times. This chain joins TRBV19 and TRBJ1-4; 11 positions agree with TRBD1. Germline values: CDR1 LNHDA, CDR2 SQIVND (reference sequence). Trimming took 6 bases from V and 0 from J; bases not matched to a gene: 15. The CDR3 contains 20 residues. CDR3 in amino acids: CASRQRSGTGGIATNEKLFF. DNA of the CDR3: TGTGCCAGTAGGCAACGTAGCGGGACAGGGGGAATTGCAACTAATGAAAAACTGTTTTTT.

This clone was detected many times. The chain links TRBV4-1 to TRBJ2-4, with 8 positions matching TRBD1. This CDR3 has 16 residues. In germline, CDR1 is MGHRA, CDR2 YSYEKL. Trimming cost V 1 base and J 5 bases; bases outside gene matches: 7. This chain's CDR3 is CASSQVDRGGQNIQYF. The CDR3 DNA is TGCGCCAGCAGCCAAGTCGACAGGGGAGGACAAAACATTCAGTACTTC.

The chain couples TRBV6-1 to TRBJ1-2; D unclear. Trimming pared 5 bases from V and 3 bases from J, leaving 10 bases between. Germline CDR1 is MNHNS and CDR2 is SASEGT. The CDR3 loop spans 13 amino acids. The CDR3 here is CASSYKADYGYTF. Here the CDR3 DNA reads TGTGCCAGCAGTTATAAAGCCGACTATGGCTACACCTTC.